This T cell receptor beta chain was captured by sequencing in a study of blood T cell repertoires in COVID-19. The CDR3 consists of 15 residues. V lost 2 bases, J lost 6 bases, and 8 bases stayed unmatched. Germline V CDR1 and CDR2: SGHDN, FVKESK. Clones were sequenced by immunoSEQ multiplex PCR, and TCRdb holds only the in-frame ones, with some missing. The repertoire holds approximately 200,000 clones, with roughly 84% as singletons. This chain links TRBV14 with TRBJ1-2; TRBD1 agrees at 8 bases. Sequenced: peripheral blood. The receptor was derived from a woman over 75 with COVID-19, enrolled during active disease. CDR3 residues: CASSQLDRGSHGYTF. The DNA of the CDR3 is TGTGCCAGCAGCCAACTCGACAGGGGCTCGCATGGCTACACCTTC.